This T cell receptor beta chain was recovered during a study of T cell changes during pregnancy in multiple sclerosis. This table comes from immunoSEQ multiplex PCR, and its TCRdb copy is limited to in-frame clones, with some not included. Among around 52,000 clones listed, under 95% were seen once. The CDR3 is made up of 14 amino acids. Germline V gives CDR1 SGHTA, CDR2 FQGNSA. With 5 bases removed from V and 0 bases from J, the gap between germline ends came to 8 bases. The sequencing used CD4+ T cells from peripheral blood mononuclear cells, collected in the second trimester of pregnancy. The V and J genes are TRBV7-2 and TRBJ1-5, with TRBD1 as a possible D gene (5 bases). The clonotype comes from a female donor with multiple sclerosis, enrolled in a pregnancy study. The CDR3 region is CASSNGGSNQPQHF. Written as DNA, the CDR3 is TGTGCCAGCAGCAACGGGGGTAGCAATCAGCCCCAGCATTTT. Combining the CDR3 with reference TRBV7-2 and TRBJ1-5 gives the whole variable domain GAGVSQSPSNKVTEKGKDVELRCDPISGHTALYWYRQSLGQGLEFLIYFQGNSAPDKSGLPSDRFSAERTGGSVSTLTIQRTQQEDSAVYLCASSNGGSNQPQHFGDGTRLSIL.